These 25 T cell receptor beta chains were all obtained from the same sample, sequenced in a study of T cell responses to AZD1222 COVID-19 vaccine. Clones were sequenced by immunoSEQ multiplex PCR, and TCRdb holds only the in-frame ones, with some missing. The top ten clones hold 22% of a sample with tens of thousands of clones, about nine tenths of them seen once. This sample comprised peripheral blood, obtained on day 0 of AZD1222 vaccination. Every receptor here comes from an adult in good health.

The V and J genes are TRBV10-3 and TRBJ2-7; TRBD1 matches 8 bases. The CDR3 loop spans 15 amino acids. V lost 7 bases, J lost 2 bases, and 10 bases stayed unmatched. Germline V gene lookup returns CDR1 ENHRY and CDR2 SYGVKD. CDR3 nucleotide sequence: TGTGCCATCACCCTGGACAGGGCGGGTACCTACGAGCAGTACTTC. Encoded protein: CAITLDRAGTYEQYF.

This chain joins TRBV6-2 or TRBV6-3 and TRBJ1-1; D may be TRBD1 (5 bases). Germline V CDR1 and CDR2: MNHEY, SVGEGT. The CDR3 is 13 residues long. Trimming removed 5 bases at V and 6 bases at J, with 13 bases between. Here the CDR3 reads CASSDAGFSEAFF. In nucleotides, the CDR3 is TGTGCCAGCAGTGATGCAGGGTTCTCTGAAGCTTTCTTT.

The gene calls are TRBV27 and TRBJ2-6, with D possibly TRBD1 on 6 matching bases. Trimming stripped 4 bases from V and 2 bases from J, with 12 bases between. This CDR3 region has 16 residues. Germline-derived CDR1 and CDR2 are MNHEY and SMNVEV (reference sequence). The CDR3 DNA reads TGTGCCAGCAGTTCAGGACAGACACCTGGGGCCAACGTCCTGACTTTC. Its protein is CASSSGQTPGANVLTF. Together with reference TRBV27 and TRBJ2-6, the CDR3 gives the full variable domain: EAQVTQNPRYLITVTGKKLTVTCSQNMNHEYMSWYRQDPGLGLRQIYYSMNVEVTDKGDVPEGYKVSRKEKRNFPLILESPSPNQTSLYFCASSSGQTPGANVLTFGAGSRLTVL.

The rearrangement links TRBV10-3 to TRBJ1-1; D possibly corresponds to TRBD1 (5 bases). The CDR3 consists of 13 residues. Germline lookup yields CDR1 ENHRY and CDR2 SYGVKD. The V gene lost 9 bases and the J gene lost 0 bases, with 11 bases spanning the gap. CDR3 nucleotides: TGTGCCATGACGCAGGGAGTGAACACTGAAGCTTTCTTT. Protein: CAMTQGVNTEAFF.

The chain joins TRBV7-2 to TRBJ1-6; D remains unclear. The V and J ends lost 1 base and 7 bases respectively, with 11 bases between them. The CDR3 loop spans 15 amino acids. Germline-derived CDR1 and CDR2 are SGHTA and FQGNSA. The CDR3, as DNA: TGTGCCAGCAGCTTAGAGGTGGGTTACAATTCACCCCTCCACTTT. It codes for CASSLEVGYNSPLHF.

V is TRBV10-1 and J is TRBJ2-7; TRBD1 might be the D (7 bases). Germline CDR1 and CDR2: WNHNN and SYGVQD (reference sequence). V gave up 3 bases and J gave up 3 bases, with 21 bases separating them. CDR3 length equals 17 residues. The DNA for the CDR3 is TGCGCCAGCAGTGAAGTGACAGGGAGGAAAATTGTCTACGAGCAGTACTTC. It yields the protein CASSEVTGRKIVYEQYF.

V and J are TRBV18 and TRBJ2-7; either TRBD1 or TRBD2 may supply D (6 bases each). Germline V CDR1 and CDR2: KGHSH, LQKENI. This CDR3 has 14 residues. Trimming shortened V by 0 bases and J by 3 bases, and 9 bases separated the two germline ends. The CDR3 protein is CASSPPGGGYEQYF. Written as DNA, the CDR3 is TGTGCCAGCTCACCACCTGGAGGGGGCTACGAGCAGTACTTC.

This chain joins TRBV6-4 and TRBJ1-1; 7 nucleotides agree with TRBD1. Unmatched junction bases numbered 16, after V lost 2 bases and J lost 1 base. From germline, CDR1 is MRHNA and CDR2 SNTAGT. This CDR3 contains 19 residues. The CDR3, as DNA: TGTGCCAGCAGTGACGCCCGAAACCGACTTGAGGGGGCGAACACTGAAGCTTTCTTT. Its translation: CASSDARNRLEGANTEAFF.

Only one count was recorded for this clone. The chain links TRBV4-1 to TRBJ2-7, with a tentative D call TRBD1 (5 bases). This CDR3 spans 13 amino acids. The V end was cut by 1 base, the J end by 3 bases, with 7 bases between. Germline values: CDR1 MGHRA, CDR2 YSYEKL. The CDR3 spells CASSQAGNYEQYF. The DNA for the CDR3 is TGCGCCAGCAGCCAAGCAGGGAACTACGAGCAGTACTTC.

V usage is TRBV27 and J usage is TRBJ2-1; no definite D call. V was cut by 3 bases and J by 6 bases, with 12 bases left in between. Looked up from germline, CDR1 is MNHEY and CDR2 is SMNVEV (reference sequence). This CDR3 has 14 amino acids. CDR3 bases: TGTGCCAGCAGTTTTCAAGCAGCAGGCAATGAGCAGTTCTTC. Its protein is CASSFQAAGNEQFF.

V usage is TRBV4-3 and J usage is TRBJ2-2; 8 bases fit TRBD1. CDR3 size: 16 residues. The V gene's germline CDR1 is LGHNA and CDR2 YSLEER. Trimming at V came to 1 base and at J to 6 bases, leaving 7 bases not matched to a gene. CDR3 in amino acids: CASSQGAGGAPGELFF. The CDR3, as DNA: TGCGCCAGCAGCCAAGGTGCAGGGGGCGCCCCCGGGGAGCTGTTTTTT.

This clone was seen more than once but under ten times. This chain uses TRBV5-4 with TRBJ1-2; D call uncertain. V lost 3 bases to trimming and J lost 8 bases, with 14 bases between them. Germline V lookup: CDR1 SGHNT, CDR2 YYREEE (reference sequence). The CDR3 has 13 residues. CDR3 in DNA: TGTGCCAGCAGCTCCCGGCTCACGGGCGGCTACACCTTC. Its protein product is CASSSRLTGGYTF.

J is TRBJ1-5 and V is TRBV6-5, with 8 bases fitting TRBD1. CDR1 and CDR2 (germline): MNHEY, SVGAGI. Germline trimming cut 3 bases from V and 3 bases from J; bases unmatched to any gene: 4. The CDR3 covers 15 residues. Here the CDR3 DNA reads TGTGCCAGCAGTTATGGACAGGGTTTCAATCAGCCCCAGCATTTT. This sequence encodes CASSYGQGFNQPQHF.

The CDR3 protein is CASSPPGQGGYEQYF. CDR3 in DNA: TGTGCCAGCTCACCCCCGGGACAGGGGGGGTACGAGCAGTACTTC. The chain combines TRBV18 with TRBJ2-7, with 11 positions matching TRBD1. This CDR3 is built from 15 residues. Germline CDR1 KGHSH, CDR2 LQKENI. The ends lost 3 bases at V and 4 bases at J; junction bases unmatched: 5.

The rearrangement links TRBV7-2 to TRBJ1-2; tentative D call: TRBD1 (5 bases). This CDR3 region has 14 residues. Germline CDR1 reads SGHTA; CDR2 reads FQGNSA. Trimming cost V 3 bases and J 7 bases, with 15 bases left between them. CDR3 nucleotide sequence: TGTGCCAGCAGCTTCACAGGTGGGGCAGGTGGCTACACCTTC. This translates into CASSFTGGAGGYTF.

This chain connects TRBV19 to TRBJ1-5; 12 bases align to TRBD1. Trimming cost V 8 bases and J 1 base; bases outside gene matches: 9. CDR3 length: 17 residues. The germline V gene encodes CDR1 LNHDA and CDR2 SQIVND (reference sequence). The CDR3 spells CASHDGTGGLSNQPQHF. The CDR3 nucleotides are TGTGCCAGTCACGACGGGACAGGGGGCCTAAGCAATCAGCCCCAGCATTTT. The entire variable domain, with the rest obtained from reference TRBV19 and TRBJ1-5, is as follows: DGGITQSPKYLFRKEGQNVTLSCEQNLNHDAMYWYRQDPGQGLRLIYYSQIVNDFQKGDIAEGYSVSREKKESFPLTVTSAQKNPTAFYLCASHDGTGGLSNQPQHFGDGTRLSIL.

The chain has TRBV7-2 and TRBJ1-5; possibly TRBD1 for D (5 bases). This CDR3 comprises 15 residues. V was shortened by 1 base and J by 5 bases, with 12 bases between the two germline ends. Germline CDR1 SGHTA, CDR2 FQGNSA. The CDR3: CASSLGVGGDQPQHF. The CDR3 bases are TGTGCCAGCAGCTTAGGAGTCGGGGGTGATCAGCCCCAGCATTTT.

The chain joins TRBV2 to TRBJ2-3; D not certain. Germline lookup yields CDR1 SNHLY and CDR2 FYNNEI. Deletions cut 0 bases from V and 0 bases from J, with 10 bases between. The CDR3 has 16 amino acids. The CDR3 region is CASSEASLASTDTQYF. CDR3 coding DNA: TGTGCCAGCAGTGAAGCGTCCTTAGCTAGCACAGATACGCAGTATTTT.

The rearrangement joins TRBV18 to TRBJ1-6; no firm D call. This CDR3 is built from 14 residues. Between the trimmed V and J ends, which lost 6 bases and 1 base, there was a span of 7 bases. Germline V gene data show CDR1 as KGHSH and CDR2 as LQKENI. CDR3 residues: CASSAGSYNSPLHF. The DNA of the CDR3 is TGTGCCAGCTCTGCGGGTTCCTATAATTCACCCCTCCACTTT.

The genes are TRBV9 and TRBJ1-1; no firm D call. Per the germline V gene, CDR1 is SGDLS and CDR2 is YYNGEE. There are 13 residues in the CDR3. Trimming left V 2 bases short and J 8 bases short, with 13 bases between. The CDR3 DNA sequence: TGTGCCAGCAGCGTCTCGACGACCGAGGAAGCTTTCTTT. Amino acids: CASSVSTTEEAFF.

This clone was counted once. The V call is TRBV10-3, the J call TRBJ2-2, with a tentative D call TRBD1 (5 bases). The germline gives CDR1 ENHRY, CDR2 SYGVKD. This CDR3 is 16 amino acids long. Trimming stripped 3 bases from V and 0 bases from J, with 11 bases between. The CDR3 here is CAISDSPRANTGELFF. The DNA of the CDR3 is TGTGCCATCAGTGATAGCCCCAGGGCGAACACCGGGGAGCTGTTTTTT.

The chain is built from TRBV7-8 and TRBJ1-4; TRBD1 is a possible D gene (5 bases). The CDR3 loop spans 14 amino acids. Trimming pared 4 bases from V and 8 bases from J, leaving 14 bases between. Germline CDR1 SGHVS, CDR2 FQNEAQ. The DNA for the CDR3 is TGTGCCAGCAGCTGGGGTAGGGGATACGAAAAACTGTTTTTT. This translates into CASSWGRGYEKLFF.

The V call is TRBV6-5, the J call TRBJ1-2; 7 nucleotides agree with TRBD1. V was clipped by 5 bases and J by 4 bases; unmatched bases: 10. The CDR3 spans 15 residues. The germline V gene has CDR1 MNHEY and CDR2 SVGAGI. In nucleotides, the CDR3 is TGTGCCAGCAGTATGTGGACAGGCGCCACCTATGGCTACACCTTC. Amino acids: CASSMWTGATYGYTF.

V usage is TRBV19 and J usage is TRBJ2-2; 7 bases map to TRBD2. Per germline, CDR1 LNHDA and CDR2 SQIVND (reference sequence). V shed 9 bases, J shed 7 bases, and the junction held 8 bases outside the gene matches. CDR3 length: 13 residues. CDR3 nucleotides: TGTGCCAGCACCGATAGCGGGTTCGGGGAGCTGTTTTTT. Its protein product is CASTDSGFGELFF.

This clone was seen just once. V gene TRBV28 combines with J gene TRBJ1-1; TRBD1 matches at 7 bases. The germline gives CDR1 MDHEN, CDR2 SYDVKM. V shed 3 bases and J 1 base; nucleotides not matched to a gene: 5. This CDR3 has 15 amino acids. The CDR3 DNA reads TGTGCCAGCAGTTTTGCCGGGACAGAGAACACTGAAGCTTTCTTT. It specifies CASSFAGTENTEAFF.